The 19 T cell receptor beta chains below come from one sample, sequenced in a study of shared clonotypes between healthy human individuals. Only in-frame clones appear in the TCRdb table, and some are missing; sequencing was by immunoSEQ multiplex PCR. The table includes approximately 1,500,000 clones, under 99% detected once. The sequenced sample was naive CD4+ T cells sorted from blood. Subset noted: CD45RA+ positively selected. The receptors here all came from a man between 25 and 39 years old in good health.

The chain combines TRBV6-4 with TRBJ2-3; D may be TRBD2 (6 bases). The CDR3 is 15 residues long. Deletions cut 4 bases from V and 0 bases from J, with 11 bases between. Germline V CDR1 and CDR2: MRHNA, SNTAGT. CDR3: CASSGGSGSTDTQYF. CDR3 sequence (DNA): TGTGCCAGCAGTGGGGGAAGCGGGAGCACAGATACGCAGTATTTT.

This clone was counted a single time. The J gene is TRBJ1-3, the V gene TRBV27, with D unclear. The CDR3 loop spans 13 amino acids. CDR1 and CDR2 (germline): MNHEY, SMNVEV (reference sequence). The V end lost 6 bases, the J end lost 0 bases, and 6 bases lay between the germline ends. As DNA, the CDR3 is TGTGCCAGCAGACCCGCCTCTGGAAACACCATATATTTT. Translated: CASRPASGNTIYF.

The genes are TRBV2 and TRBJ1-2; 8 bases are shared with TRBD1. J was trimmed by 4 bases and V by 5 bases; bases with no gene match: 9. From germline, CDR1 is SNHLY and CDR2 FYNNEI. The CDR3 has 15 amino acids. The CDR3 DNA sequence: TGTGCCAGCAGTCGGACAGGGAGGGAAGCCTATGGCTACACCTTC. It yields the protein CASSRTGREAYGYTF. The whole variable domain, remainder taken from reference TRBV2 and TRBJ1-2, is EPEVTQTPSHQVTQMGQEVILRCVPISNHLYFYWYRQILGQKVEFLVSFYNNEISEKSEIFDDQFSVERPDGSNFTLKIRSTKLEDSAMYFCASSRTGREAYGYTFGSGTRLTVV.

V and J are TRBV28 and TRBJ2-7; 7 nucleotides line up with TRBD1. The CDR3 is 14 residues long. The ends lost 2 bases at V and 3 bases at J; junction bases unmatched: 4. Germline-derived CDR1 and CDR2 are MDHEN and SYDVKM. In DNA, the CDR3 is TGTGCCAGCAGTTTAATGGGACAGCACTACGAGCAGTACTTC. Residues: CASSLMGQHYEQYF.

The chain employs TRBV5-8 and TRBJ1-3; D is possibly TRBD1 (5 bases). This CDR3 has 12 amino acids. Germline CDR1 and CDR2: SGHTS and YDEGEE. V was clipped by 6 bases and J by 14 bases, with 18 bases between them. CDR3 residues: CASIPKPLRVYF. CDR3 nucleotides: TGTGCCAGCATTCCTAAACCTCTCAGGGTATATTTT. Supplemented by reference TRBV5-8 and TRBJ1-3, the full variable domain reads EAGVTQSPTHLIKTRGQQATLRCSPISGHTSVYWYQQALGLGLQFLLWYDEGEERNRGNFPPRFSGRQFPNYSSELNVNALELEDSALYLCASIPKPLRVYFGEGSWLTVV.

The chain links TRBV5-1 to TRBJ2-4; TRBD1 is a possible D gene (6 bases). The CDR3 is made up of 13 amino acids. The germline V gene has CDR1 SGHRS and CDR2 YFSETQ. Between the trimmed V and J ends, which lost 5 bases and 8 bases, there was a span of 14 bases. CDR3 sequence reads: CASSPTPGDIQYF. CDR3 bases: TGCGCCAGCAGTCCTACCCCAGGGGACATTCAGTACTTC.

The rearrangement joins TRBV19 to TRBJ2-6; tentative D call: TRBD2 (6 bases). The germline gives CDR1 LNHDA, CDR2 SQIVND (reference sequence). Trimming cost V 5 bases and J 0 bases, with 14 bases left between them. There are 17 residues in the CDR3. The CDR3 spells CASSPLRGSSGANVLTF. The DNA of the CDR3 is TGTGCCAGTAGTCCGCTCCGGGGGAGCTCTGGGGCCAACGTCCTGACTTTC.

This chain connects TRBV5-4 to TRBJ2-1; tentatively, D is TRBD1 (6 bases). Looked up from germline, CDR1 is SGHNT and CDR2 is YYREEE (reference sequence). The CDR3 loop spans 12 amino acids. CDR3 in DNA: TGTGTCTTAGCCAGGGGTATGGGTGAGCAGTTCTTC. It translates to CVLARGMGEQFF.

The CDR3 DNA follows: TGTGCCAGCAACCGCGGGAGAACGAATTACAATGAGCAGTTCTTC. Amino acids: CASNRGRTNYNEQFF. The chain has TRBV4-2 and TRBJ2-1; 7 bases align to TRBD2. Germline CDR1 LGHNA, CDR2 YNFKEQ. J lost 4 bases, V lost 7 bases, and 10 bases had no gene match. This CDR3 is built from 15 residues.

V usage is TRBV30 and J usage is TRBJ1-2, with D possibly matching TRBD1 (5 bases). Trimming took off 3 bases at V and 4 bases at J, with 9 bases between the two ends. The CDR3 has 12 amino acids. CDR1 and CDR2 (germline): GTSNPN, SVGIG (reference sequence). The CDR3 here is CAWRRDGYGYTF. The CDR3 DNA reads TGTGCCTGGAGGAGGGACGGCTATGGCTACACCTTC.

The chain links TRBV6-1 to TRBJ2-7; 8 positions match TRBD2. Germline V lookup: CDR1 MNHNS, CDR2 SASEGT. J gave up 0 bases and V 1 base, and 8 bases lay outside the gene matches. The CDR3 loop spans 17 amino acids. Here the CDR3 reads CASSEDRRTSTSYEQYF. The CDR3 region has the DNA TGTGCCAGCAGTGAAGACCGACGGACTAGCACCTCCTACGAGCAGTACTTC.

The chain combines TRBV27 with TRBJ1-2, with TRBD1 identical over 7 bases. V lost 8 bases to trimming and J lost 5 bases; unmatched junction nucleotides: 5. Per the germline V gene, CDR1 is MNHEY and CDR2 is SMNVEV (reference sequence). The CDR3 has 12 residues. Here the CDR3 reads CASGAGGYGYTF. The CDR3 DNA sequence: TGTGCCAGCGGAGCAGGGGGATATGGCTACACCTTC.

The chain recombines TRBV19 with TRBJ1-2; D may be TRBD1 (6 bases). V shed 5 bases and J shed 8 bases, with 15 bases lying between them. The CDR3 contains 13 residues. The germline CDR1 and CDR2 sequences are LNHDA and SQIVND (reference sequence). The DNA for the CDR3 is TGTGCCAGTAGTCCCGGGACACTAAGAGGCTACACCTTC. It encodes CASSPGTLRGYTF.

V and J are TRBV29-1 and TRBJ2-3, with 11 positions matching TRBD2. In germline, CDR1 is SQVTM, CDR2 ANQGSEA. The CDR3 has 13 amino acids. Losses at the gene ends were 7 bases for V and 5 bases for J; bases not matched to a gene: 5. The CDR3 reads CSAPTSGIDTQYF. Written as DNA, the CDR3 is TGCAGCGCTCCGACTAGCGGGATAGATACGCAGTATTTT.

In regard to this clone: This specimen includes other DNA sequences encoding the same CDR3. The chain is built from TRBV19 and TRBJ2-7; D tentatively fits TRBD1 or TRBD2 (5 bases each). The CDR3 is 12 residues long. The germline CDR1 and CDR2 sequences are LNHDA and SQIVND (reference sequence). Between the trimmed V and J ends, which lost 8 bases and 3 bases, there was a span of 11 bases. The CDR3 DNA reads TGTGCCAGTCAGGGACCGAGCTACGAGCAGTACTTC. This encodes CASQGPSYEQYF.

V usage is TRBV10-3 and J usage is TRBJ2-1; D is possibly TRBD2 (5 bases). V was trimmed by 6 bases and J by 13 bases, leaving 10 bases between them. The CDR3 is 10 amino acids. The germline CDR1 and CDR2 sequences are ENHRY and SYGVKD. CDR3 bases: TGTGCCATCAGACTAGTCCGCCAGTTCTTC. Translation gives CAIRLVRQFF.

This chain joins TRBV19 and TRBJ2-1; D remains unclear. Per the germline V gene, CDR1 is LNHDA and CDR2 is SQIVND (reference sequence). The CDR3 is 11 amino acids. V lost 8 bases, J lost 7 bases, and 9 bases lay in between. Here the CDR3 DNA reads TGTGCCAGTGGCATAAAAAATGAGCAGTTCTTC. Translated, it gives CASGIKNEQFF.

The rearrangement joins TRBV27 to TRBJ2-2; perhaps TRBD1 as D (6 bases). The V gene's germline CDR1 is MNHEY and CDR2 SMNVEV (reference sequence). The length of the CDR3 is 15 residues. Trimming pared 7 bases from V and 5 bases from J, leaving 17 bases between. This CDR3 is CASTKAATGTGELFF. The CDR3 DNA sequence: TGTGCCAGCACCAAGGCAGCCACAGGGACCGGGGAGCTGTTTTTT.

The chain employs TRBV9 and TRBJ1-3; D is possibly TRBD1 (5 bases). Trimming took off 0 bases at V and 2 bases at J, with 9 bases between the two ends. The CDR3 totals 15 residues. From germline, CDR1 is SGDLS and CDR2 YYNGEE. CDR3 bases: TGTGCCAGCAGCGTAGACCAAGGGGCTGGAAACACCATATATTTT. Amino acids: CASSVDQGAGNTIYF.